These 2 T cell receptor beta chains were all obtained from the same sample, sequenced in a study of PD-1 blockade in mismatch repair-deficient tumors. Sequencing used immunoSEQ multiplex PCR; TCRdb keeps in-frame clones, though not all of them. The sample carries about 39,000 clones, approximately 80% recorded once. The specimen comprised PBMCs, sampled roughly 39 weeks after starting pembrolizumab. These receptors originate from an adult with mismatch repair-deficient cancer.

This chain uses TRBV19 with TRBJ2-3, with D possibly matching TRBD2 (5 bases). With 3 bases removed from V and 2 bases from J, the gap between germline ends came to 9 bases. Germline CDR1 LNHDA, CDR2 SQIVND (reference sequence). This CDR3 comprises 14 residues. The CDR3 loop reads CASSIERLTDTQYF. The DNA of the CDR3 is TGTGCCAGTAGTATCGAGCGGCTCACAGATACGCAGTATTTT.

This chain links TRBV5-1 with TRBJ2-7, with D maybe TRBD1 (6 bases). Germline CDR1 is SGHRS and CDR2 is YFSETQ. The V end lost 1 base, the J end lost 7 bases, and 21 bases lay between the germline ends. The CDR3 is made up of 16 amino acids. The CDR3 loop reads CASSLFPGAKREEQYF. CDR3 nucleotide sequence: TGCGCCAGCAGCTTGTTTCCAGGGGCAAAAAGGGAAGAGCAGTACTTC.